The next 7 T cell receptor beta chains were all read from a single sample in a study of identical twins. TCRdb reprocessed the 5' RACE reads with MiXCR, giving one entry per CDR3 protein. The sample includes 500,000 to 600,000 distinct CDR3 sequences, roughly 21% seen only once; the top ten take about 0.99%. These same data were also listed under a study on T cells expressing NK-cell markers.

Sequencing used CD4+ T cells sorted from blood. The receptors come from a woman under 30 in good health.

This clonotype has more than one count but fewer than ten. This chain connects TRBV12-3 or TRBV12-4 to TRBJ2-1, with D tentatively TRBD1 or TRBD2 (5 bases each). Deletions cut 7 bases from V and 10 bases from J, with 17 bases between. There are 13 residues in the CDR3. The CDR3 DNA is TGTGCCAGCAACCTTCAGGGCCCGGGGGAGCAGTTCTTC. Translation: CASNLQGPGEQFF.

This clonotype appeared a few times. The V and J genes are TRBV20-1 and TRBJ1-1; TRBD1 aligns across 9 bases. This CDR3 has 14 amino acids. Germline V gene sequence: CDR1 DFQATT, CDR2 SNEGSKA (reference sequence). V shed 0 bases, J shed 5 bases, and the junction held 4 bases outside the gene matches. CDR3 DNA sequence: TGCAGTGCTAGAGAAGGACAGGGGAGAACTGAAGCTTTCTTT. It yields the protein CSAREGQGRTEAFF.

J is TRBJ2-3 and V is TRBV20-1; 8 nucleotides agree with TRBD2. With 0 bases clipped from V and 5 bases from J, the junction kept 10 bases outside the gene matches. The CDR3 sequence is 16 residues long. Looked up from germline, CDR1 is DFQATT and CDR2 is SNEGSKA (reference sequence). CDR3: CSARDWASGRGDTQYF. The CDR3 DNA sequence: TGCAGTGCTAGAGATTGGGCTAGCGGGCGGGGAGATACGCAGTATTTT.

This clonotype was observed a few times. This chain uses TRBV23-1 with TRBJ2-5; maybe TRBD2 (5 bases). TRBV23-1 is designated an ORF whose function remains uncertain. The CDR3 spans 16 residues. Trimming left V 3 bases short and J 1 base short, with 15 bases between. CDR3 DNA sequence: TGCGCCAGCAGTCATTGGCGTAGGAGGCCCCAAGAGACCCAGTACTTC. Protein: CASSHWRRRPQETQYF.

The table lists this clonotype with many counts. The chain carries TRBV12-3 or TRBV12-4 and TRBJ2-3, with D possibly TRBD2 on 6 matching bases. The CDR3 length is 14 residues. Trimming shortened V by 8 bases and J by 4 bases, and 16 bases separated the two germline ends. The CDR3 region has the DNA TGTGCCAGCGGATCCGGGACTGCCCCAGATACGCAGTATTTT. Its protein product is CASGSGTAPDTQYF.

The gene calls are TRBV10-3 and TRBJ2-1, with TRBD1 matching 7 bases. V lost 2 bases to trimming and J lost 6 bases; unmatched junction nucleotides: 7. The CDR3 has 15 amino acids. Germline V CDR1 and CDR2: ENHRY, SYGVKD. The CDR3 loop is CAISEGRGNSNEQFF. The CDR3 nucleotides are TGTGCCATCAGTGAGGGCAGGGGGAATTCCAATGAGCAGTTCTTC.

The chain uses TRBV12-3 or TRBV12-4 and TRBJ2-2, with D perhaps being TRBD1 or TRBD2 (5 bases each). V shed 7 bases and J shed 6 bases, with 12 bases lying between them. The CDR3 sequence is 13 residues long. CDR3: CASTLARAGELFF. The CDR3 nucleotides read TGTGCCAGCACCCTAGCCAGGGCCGGGGAGCTGTTTTTT.